This T cell receptor (beta chain) stems from a study of blood T cell repertoires in COVID-19. Overall study context: The origin of the acute and convalescent COVID-19 samples was the United States, Italy and Spain. PBMCs, B-cell-depleted T cells, or T cells were the source of the cDNA or gDNA that made up the material.

Donors in Cohort 3 who had recovered were those with two negative PCRs, healthcare professional clearance, or resolution of their symptoms. CDR3 length equals 13 residues. V dropped 0 bases and J dropped 8 bases, with 10 bases sitting between them. Germline V gives CDR1 SGHAT, CDR2 FQNNGV. Measured with immunoSEQ multiplex PCR; TCRdb has only the in-frame clones, and not every one. The data contain some 170,000 clones, approximately 80% of them singletons. The chain uses TRBV11-2 and TRBJ1-2; D gene unclear. Source material: PBMCs or T cells enriched from blood (not recorded which). The sequence derives from a woman aged 50 to 60 who had recovered from COVID-19. CDR3 amino acids: CASSLDIGTGYTF. The CDR3 coding sequence is TGTGCCAGCAGCTTAGATATCGGTACGGGCTACACCTTC.